This T cell receptor (beta chain) was identified in a study of radiation and T cells in renal cell carcinoma. The wider study: Nephrectomy followed 15 Gy stereotactic body radiation by 4 weeks. Study-wide results and caveats: Pretreatment tumor biopsies were lacking, so baseline clonotypes are unknown.

This sample's time point: blood 2 weeks post-SBRT. The sample's treatment: 15 Gy SBRT to primary tumor, nephrectomy 4 weeks later. Blood was sampled at baseline, 2 weeks and 4 weeks after SBRT. Sequenced by immunoSEQ multiplex PCR; TCRdb stores in-frame clones only, minus some. The sample includes 100,000 to 150,000 clones, roughly four fifths of them seen just once. Germline V CDR1 and CDR2: SGHRS, YFSETQ. V was trimmed by 0 bases and J by 12 bases, leaving 9 bases between them. The CDR3 spans 11 residues. A remark on this clone: Its matching antigen is unknown.

The sequence was collected from a man in his forties or fifties with renal cell carcinoma. Sequencing used blood, obtained from a patient whose treatment included radiotherapy and nephrectomy. The chain joins TRBV5-1 to TRBJ1-1; no clear D. CDR3 sequence reads: CASSLGVSTFF. The CDR3 DNA reads TGCGCCAGCAGCTTGGGAGTTTCGACTTTCTTT.